This record concerns one TCR beta chain sequence. Its matching antigen is unknown. Trimming cost V 2 bases and J 0 bases, with 5 bases left between them. Germline V gene data show CDR1 as LNHDA and CDR2 as SQIVND (reference sequence). This CDR3 spans 14 amino acids. Generated by immunoSEQ multiplex PCR, the TCRdb table keeps only in-frame clones and is missing some. In the table there are some 130,000 clones, 84% of which are singletons. The data were obtained in a study of T cell responses to AZD1222 COVID-19 vaccine. General observations from the study: An increase in Spike-specific TCR breadth and depth was observed after two AZD1222 doses.

Source: peripheral blood, taken on day 0 of AZD1222 vaccination. The sequence was collected from an adult in good health. The V gene is TRBV19, the J gene TRBJ1-5; D remains ambiguous. The CDR3 DNA reads as TGTGCCAGTAGTATACCCAGTAGCAATCAGCCCCAGCATTTT. As protein: CASSIPSSNQPQHF.